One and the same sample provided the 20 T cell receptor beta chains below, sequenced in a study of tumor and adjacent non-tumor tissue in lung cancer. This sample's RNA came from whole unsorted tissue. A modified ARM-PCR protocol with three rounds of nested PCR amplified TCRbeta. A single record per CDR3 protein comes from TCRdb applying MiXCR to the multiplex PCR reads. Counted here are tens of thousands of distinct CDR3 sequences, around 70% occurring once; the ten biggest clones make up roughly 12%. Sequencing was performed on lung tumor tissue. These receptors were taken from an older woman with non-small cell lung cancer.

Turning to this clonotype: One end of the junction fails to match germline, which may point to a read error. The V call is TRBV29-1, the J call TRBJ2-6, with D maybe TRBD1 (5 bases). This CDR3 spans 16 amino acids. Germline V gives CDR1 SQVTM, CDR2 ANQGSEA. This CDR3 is CSVEDCHRSVANVLTF. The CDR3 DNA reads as TGCAGCGTTGAAGATTGTCACAGGTCTGTGGCCAACGTCCTGACTTTC.

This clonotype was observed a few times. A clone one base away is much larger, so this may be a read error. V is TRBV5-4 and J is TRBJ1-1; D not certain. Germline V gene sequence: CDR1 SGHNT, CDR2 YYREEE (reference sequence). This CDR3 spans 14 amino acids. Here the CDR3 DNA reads TGTGCCGGCAGCCCCCATTTCACCGGAGATGAAGCTTTCTTT. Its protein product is CAGSPHFTGDEAFF. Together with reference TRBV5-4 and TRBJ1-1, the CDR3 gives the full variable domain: ETGVTQSPTHLIKTRGQQVTLRCSSQSGHNTVSWYQQALGQGPQFIFQYYREEENGRGNFPPRFSGLQFPNYSSELNVNALELDDSALYLCAGSPHFTGDEAFFGQGTRLTVV.

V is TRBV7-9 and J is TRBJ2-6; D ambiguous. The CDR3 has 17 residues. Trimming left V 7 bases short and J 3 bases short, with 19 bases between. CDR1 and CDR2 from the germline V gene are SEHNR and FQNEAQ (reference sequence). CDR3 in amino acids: CASNSRDSKGGANVLTF. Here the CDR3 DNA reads TGTGCCAGCAACTCCAGAGATTCGAAGGGTGGGGCCAACGTCCTGACTTTC.

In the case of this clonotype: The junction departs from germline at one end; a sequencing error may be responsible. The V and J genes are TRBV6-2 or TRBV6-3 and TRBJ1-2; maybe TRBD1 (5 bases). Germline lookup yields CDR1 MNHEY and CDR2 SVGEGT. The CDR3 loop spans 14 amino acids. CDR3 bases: TGTGCCAACGGTGACCCCGACGGGACTGGGCACCCACCCTTC. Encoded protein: CANGDPDGTGHPPF.

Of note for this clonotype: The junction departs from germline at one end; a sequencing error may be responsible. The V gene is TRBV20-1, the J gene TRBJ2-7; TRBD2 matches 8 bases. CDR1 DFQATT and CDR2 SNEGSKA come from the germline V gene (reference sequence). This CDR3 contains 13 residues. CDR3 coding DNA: TGCAGTGCTAGAAGGGGACTAGACGGCGAGAAGTATTTC. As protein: CSARRGLDGEKYF.

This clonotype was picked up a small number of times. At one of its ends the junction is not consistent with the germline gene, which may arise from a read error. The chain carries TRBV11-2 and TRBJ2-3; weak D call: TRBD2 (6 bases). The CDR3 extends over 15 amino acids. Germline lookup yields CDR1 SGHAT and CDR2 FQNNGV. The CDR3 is CASSLVSGEADTRYF. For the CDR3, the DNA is TGTGCCAGCAGCTTAGTTTCGGGAGAGGCAGATACGCGGTATTTT.

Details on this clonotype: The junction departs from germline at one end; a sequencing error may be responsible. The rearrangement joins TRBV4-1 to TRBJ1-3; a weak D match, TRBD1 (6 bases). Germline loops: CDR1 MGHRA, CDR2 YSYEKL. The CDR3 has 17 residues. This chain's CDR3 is CASNQEASGASGNTIYF. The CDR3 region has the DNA TGCGCCAGCAACCAAGAGGCTTCAGGGGCCTCTGGAAACACCATATATTTT.

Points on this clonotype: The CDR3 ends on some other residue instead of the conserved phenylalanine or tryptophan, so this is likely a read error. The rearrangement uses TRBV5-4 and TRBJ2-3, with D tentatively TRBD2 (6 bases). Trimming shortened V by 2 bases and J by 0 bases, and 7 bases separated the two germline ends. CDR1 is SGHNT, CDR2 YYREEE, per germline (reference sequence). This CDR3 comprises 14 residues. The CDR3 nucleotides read TGTGCCAGCAGCTTTGGAGGGAGCACAGATACGCAGTATCTT. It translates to CASSFGGSTDTQYL.

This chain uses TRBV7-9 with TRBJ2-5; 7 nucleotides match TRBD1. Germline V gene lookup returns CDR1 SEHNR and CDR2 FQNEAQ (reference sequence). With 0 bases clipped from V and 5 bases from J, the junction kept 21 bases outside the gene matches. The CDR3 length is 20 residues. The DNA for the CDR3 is TGTGCCAGCAGCTTAGCAGTTTCGACAGGGTGGAGACAAATGTGGGAGACCCAGTACTTC. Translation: CASSLAVSTGWRQMWETQYF. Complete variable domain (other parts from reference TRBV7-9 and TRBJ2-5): DTGVSQNPRHKITKRGQNVTFRCDPISEHNRLYWYRQTLGQGPEFLTYFQNEAQLEKSRLLSDRFSAERPKGSFSTLEIQRTEQGDSAMYLCASSLAVSTGWRQMWETQYFGPGTRLLVL.

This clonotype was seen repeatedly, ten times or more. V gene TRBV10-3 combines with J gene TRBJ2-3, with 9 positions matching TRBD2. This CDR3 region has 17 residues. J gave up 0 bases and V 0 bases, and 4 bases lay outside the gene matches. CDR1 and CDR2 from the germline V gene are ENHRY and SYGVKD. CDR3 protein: CAISESPTSGSTDTQYF. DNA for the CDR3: TGTGCCATCAGTGAGTCCCCGACTAGCGGTAGCACAGATACGCAGTATTTT.

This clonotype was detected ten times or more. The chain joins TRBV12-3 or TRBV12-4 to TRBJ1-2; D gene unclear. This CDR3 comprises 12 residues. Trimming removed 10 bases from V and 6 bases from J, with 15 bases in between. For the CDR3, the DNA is TGTGCCATCTTCCCTGTCGGGGATGGCTACACCTTC. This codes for CAIFPVGDGYTF.

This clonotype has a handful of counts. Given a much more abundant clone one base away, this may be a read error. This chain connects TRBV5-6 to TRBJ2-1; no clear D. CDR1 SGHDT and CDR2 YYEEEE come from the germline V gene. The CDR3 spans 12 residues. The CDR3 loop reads CASSLDNNGQFF. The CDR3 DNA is TGTGCCAGCAGCTTGGATAACAATGGGCAGTTCTTC.

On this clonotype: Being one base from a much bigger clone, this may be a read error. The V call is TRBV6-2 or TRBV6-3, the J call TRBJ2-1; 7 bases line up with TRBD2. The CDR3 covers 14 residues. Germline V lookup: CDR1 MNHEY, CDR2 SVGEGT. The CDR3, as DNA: TGTACCAGCAGTTACTCGAAGCGGGGCAATGAGCAGTTCTTC. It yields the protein CTSSYSKRGNEQFF.

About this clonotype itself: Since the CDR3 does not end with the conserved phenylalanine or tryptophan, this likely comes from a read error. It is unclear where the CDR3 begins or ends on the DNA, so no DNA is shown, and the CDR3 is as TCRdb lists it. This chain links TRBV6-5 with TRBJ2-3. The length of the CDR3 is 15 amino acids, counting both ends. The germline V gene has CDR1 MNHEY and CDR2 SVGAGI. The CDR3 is CASIYSFMNTDTQYY.

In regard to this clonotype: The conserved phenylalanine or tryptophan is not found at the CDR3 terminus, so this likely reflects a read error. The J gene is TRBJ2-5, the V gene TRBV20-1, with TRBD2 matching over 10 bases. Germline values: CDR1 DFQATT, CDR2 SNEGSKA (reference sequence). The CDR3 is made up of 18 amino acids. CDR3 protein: CSTRGFGGLAAIQETQYV. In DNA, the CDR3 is TGCAGTACTAGAGGTTTCGGAGGACTAGCGGCAATCCAAGAGACCCAGTACGTC.

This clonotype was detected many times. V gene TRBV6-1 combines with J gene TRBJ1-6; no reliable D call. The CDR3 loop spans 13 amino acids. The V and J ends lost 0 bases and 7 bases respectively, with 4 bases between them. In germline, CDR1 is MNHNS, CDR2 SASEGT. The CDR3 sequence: CASSEAPNSPLHF. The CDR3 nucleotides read TGTGCCAGCAGTGAAGCCCCGAATTCACCCCTCCACTTT.

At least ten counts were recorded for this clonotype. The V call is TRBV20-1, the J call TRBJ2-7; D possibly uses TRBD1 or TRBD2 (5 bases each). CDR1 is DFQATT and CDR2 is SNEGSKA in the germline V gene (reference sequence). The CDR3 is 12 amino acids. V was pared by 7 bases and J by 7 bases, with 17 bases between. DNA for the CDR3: TGCAGTGGGAGAAGGCCTGGGGGAGAGCAGTACTTC. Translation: CSGRRPGGEQYF.

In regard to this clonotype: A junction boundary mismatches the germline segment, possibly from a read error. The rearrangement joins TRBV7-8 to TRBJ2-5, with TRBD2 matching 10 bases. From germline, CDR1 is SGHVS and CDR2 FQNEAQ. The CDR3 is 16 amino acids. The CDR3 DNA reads TGTGCCAGCAGCCCTCAGCGGGAGGGGACTTCGGAGACCCAGTATTTC. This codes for CASSPQREGTSETQYF.

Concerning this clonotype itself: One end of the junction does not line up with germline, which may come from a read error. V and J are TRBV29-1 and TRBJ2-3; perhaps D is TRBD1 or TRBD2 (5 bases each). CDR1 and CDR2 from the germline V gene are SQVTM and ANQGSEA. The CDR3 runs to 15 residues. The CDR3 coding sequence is TGCAGCAGCCATCTAACGGGACGAAGAACAGATACGCAATATTTT. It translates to CSSHLTGRRTDTQYF.

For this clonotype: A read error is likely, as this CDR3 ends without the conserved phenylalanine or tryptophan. This CDR3 reads CASGLLAGAGANVLTL. The CDR3, as DNA: TGTGCCAGCGGTTTACTAGCGGGGGCTGGGGCCAACGTCCTGACTTTA. V is TRBV28 and J is TRBJ2-6; 11 bases are shared with TRBD2. This CDR3 region has 16 residues. The V gene's germline CDR1 is MDHEN and CDR2 SYDVKM.